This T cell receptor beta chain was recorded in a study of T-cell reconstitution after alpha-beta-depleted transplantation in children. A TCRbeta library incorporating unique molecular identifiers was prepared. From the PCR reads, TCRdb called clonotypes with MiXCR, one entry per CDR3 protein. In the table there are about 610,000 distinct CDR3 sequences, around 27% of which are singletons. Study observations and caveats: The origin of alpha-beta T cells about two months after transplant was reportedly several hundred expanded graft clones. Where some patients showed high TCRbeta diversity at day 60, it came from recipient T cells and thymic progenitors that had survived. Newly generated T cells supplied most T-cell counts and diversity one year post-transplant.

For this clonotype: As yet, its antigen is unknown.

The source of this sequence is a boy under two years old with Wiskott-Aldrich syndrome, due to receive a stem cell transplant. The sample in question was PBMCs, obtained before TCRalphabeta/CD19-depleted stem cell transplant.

CDR3 residues: CSARERDRLSYEQYF. Written as DNA, the CDR3 is TGCAGTGCTAGGGAACGGGACCGCCTCTCCTACGAGCAGTACTTC. V and J are TRBV20-1 and TRBJ2-7, with D perhaps TRBD1 or TRBD2 (5 bases each). The germline V gene has CDR1 DFQATT and CDR2 SNEGSKA (reference sequence). The germline V and J ends were trimmed by 3 bases and 0 bases, with 15 bases remaining between them. The CDR3 length is 15 residues.